This T cell receptor (beta chain) appears in the sequencing data of a study of human T cells and chemical hapten exposure. Study-wide results and caveats: TCRs at high frequency, those above 1 in 1000, did not change with DPC sensitization.

Whole blood that had not been fractionated was the source of extracted total RNA. There are a few counts of this clonotype. Its specificity is not known. The study used a library that attached unique molecular identifiers to individual cDNA molecules. Authors' analysis steps: Sequenced samples showed a median of around 100,000 TCRs each, with counts running from roughly 23,000 to 700,000. One entry per CDR3 protein results from TCRdb running MiXCR on the 5' RACE reads. TCRdb's processing, not the authors' own work, is the source of the V and J calls. Of about 81,000 distinct CDR3 sequences listed, approximately 7.7% are singletons. Germline values: CDR1 SGHRS, CDR2 YFSETQ. CDR3 length equals 14 residues. V lost 5 bases and J lost 3, with 15 bases in between.

This rearrangement joins TRBV5-1 to TRBJ2-7; D possibly corresponds to TRBD2 (5 bases). The TCR was taken from a male donor in good health. The CDR3 spells CASSGNGGLYEQYF. The CDR3 DNA follows: TGCGCCAGCAGTGGGAATGGCGGACTCTACGAGCAGTACTTC.